One and the same sample provided the 27 T cell receptor beta chains below, sequenced in a study of regulatory T cells in long-lasting Graves disease. Time point meaning: newly diagnosed GD, antithyroid drugs for less than 3 months. Scientists built the TCR library using RNA that was extracted from PBMCs. With iRepertoire HTBI primers and Arm-PCR of CDR3 regions, TCR beta libraries were built. TCRdb re-called the multiplex PCR reads with MiXCR, one entry per CDR3 protein. Altogether hundreds of thousands of distinct CDR3 sequences are present, 15% being singletons, with the ten largest covering about 20%. The sequenced sample was peripheral blood mononuclear cells (PBMCs), obtained at new diagnosis, from a patient treated with antithyroid drugs. The source is a female donor with Graves disease.

The sample holds many counts of this clonotype. CDR3 sequence reads: CATSERGQGIADTQYF. CDR3 bases: TGTGCCACCAGTGAGCGGGGACAGGGGATCGCAGATACGCAGTATTTT. The V call is TRBV24-1, the J call TRBJ2-3, with 10 bases lining up with TRBD1. Per the germline V gene, CDR1 is KGHDR and CDR2 is SFDVKD. Losses at the gene ends were 4 bases for V and 4 bases for J; bases not matched to a gene: 7. The CDR3 covers 16 residues.

The rearrangement joins TRBV6-7 to TRBJ1-4; D perhaps matches TRBD1 (5 bases). TRBV6-7 is labeled an ORF, and its function is uncertain. Trimming took off 6 bases at V and 7 bases at J, with 18 bases between the two ends. The CDR3 runs to 15 residues. CDR3 protein: CASSHAFRTFEKLFF. CDR3 nucleotides: TGTGCCAGCAGCCACGCATTCAGGACATTTGAAAAACTGTTTTTT.

With respect to this clonotype: This may be a read error, as it is one base from a much larger clone. The chain employs TRBV5-5 and TRBJ1-1; 7 positions match TRBD1. The CDR3 is made up of 16 amino acids. After removal of 5 bases from V and 1 base from J, the junction contained 11 bases not matched to a gene. The germline V gene encodes CDR1 SGHKS and CDR2 YYEKEE (reference sequence). The DNA of the CDR3 is TGTGCCAGCAGTCCTCCGGGACAGCCTAAGAACACTGAAGCTTTCTTT. Protein product: CASSPPGQPKNTEAFF.

The table lists this clonotype with many counts. The rearrangement joins TRBV2 to TRBJ2-2; maybe TRBD2 (5 bases). Trimming removed 8 bases at V and 4 bases at J, with 17 bases between. Germline-derived CDR1 and CDR2 are SNHLY and FYNNEI. The CDR3 covers 15 residues. The CDR3 reads CASQLSAGGTGELFF. The DNA of the CDR3 is TGTGCCAGCCAACTCAGCGCGGGTGGCACCGGGGAGCTGTTTTTT.

There are many counts of this clonotype. This sequence joins TRBV2 and TRBJ2-4, with D perhaps matching TRBD1 (6 bases). The CDR3 contains 14 residues. V shed 7 bases and J shed 12 bases, with 22 bases lying between them. Germline V lookup: CDR1 SNHLY, CDR2 FYNNEI. CDR3 nucleotides: TGTGCCAGCATCGACACGAACGACAGGCCTTATCAGTACTTC. Translation gives CASIDTNDRPYQYF.

This clonotype was counted between two and nine times. The chain carries TRBV4-1 and TRBJ2-7; 10 bases agree with TRBD2. V dropped 1 base and J dropped 2; count of bases not matched to a gene: 5. CDR1 and CDR2 from the germline V gene are MGHRA and YSYEKL. This CDR3 contains 16 residues. In nucleotides, the CDR3 is TGCGCCAGCAGCCAAGTGGTGGGACTAGCGCCCTACGAGCAGTACTTC. Its translation: CASSQVVGLAPYEQYF.

The chain combines TRBV12-3 or TRBV12-4 with TRBJ2-3; no clear D. The germline V and J ends were trimmed by 3 bases and 4 bases, with 14 bases remaining between them. There are 15 residues in the CDR3. The chain's CDR3 is CASSFRPDRADTQYF. The CDR3 DNA reads TGTGCCAGCAGTTTTCGACCGGATCGGGCAGATACGCAGTATTTT.

This clonotype was seen a few times. This chain joins TRBV5-1 and TRBJ2-2; D tentatively reads TRBD1 or TRBD2 (7 bases each). This CDR3 is built from 17 residues. Per the germline V gene, CDR1 is SGHRS and CDR2 is YFSETQ. V lost 6 bases, J lost 0 bases, and 18 bases lay in between. Here the CDR3 reads CASTREVGTANTGELFF. The CDR3 nucleotides are TGCGCCAGCACCCGGGAGGTAGGGACAGCGAACACCGGGGAGCTGTTTTTT. Drawing the rest from reference TRBV5-1 and TRBJ2-2, the complete variable domain is KAGVTQTPRYLIKTRGQQVTLSCSPISGHRSVSWYQQTPGQGLQFLFEYFSETQRNKGNFPGRFSGRQFSNSRSEMNVSTLELGDSALYLCASTREVGTANTGELFFGEGSRLTVL.

Note on this clonotype: This likely stems from a read error, as it lies one base from a far larger clone. In nucleotides, the CDR3 is TGTGCCAGCAGGCGCGACAGGGGAACTAACTATGACTACACCTTC. Protein: CASRRDRGTNYDYTF. V usage is TRBV7-2 and J usage is TRBJ1-2; 8 bases are shared with TRBD1. This CDR3 is 15 amino acids long. Germline CDR1 SGHTA, CDR2 FQGNSA. Using reference TRBV7-2 and TRBJ1-2 for the parts outside the CDR3, the full variable domain is GAGVSQSPSNKVTEKGKDVELRCDPISGHTALYWYRQSLGQGLEFLIYFQGNSAPDKSGLPSDRFSAERTGGSVSTLTIQRTQQEDSAVYLCASRRDRGTNYDYTFGSGTRLTVV.

This clonotype has a count of ten or more. V usage is TRBV12-3 or TRBV12-4 and J usage is TRBJ1-5; D uncertain. V gave up 5 bases and J gave up 6 bases, with 17 bases separating them. This CDR3 contains 15 residues. The CDR3 nucleotides are TGTGCCAGCAGTCAGACGGAGGGCTCGGGTCAGCCCCAGCATTTT. Its protein is CASSQTEGSGQPQHF.

The V and J genes are TRBV27 and TRBJ2-4, with 8 bases aligning to TRBD1. This CDR3 is built from 15 residues. The germline gives CDR1 MNHEY, CDR2 SMNVEV (reference sequence). J gave up 2 bases and V 8 bases, and 8 bases lay outside the gene matches. The CDR3 reads CASSPRTGTKNIQYF. For the CDR3, the DNA is TGTGCCAGCTCACCGCGGACAGGGACCAAAAACATTCAGTACTTC.

The chain uses TRBV20-1 and TRBJ2-2; 9 bases align to TRBD1. CDR1 DFQATT and CDR2 SNEGSKA come from the germline V gene (reference sequence). V lost 0 bases and J lost 6; bases outside the gene matches: 14. CDR3 length: 18 residues. CDR3 amino acids: CSARDLRGGQGRSGELFF. In DNA, the CDR3 is TGCAGTGCTAGAGATTTGAGAGGTGGACAGGGGAGATCCGGGGAGCTGTTTTTT.

This clonotype was detected ten times or more. The V and J genes are TRBV11-2 and TRBJ2-7, with a weak D call TRBD2 (6 bases). Deletions cut 6 bases from V and 0 bases from J, with 15 bases between. The germline V gene has CDR1 SGHAT and CDR2 FQNNGV. The CDR3 length is 15 residues. CDR3 amino acids: CASRTTGGPSYEQYF. In DNA form, the CDR3 reads TGTGCCAGCAGGACCACAGGAGGGCCCTCCTACGAGCAGTACTTC.

Ten or more counts support this clonotype. This chain connects TRBV29-1 to TRBJ1-6; no clear D. Germline assignment: CDR1 SQVTM and CDR2 ANQGSEA. The V end lost 5 bases, the J end lost 10 bases, and 15 bases lay between the germline ends. The CDR3 has 13 amino acids. Here the CDR3 reads CSVREWQSSPLHF. The CDR3, as DNA: TGCAGCGTTAGAGAGTGGCAGAGCTCACCCCTCCACTTT.

Ten or more counts support this clonotype. This chain links TRBV10-1 with TRBJ2-1, with 11 bases fitting TRBD2. This CDR3 comprises 17 residues. V gave up 4 bases and J gave up 2 bases; unmatched junction bases: 7. CDR1 is WNHNN, CDR2 SYGVQD, per germline (reference sequence). The CDR3 DNA follows: TGCGCCAGCAGTGGTAGCGGGGGGGCTTACCCCTACAATGAGCAGTTCTTC. Its translation is CASSGSGGAYPYNEQFF.

The J gene is TRBJ1-2, the V gene TRBV20-1, with 11 nucleotides matching TRBD1. Germline V gives CDR1 DFQATT, CDR2 SNEGSKA (reference sequence). This CDR3 comprises 13 residues. J gave up 8 bases and V 5 bases, and 7 bases lay outside the gene matches. Here the CDR3 DNA reads TGCAGTGCTTCAACGGGACAGGGGGGCGGCTACACCTTC. This gives the protein CSASTGQGGGYTF.

The chain couples TRBV5-1 to TRBJ1-1; D perhaps matches TRBD1 (5 bases). The CDR3 runs 14 residues. Germline V CDR1 and CDR2: SGHRS, YFSETQ. With 5 bases removed from V and 3 bases from J, the gap between germline ends came to 14 bases. In nucleotides, the CDR3 is TGCGCCAGCAGAAATGGGGACCGGGACACTGAAGCTTTCTTT. It yields the protein CASRNGDRDTEAFF.

The J gene is TRBJ2-7, the V gene TRBV6-1; D could derive from TRBD1 or TRBD2 (5 bases each). V was cut by 7 bases and J by 4 bases, with 14 bases left in between. The germline CDR1 and CDR2 sequences are MNHNS and SASEGT. The CDR3 runs to 13 residues. This chain's CDR3 is CASTGTGYYEQYF. The CDR3 DNA sequence: TGTGCCAGCACCGGGACCGGTTATTACGAGCAGTACTTC.

This clonotype occurred many times. This rearrangement joins TRBV6-1 to TRBJ2-3; the match to TRBD2 covers 15 bases. Per germline, CDR1 MNHNS and CDR2 SASEGT. CDR3 size: 16 residues. Trimming cost V 6 bases and J 4 bases; bases outside gene matches: 5. CDR3 residues: CASRGGLAGGPDTQYF. For the CDR3, the DNA is TGTGCCAGCAGGGGGGGACTAGCGGGGGGCCCAGATACGCAGTATTTT.

This clonotype was seen many times. The chain has TRBV27 and TRBJ1-1, with D possibly matching TRBD1 (6 bases). The germline V and J ends were trimmed by 5 bases and 10 bases, with 20 bases remaining between them. From germline, CDR1 is MNHEY and CDR2 SMNVEV (reference sequence). The CDR3 runs 14 residues. Here the CDR3 DNA reads TGTGCCAGCAGTCCACGGGACAACGGAAGGCCAGCTTTCTTT. Amino acid sequence: CASSPRDNGRPAFF.

Concerning this clonotype itself: A read error may explain this, as a much larger clone is one base away. The gene calls are TRBV28 and TRBJ2-1, with D uncertain. The CDR3 runs 15 residues. Germline CDR1 reads MDHEN; CDR2 reads SYDVKM. For the CDR3, the DNA is TGTGCCAGCAGTTTCAGAGGTGCAGGTTACAGTGAGCAGTTCTTC. It yields the protein CASSFRGAGYSEQFF.

This clonotype was counted between two and nine times. The chain has TRBV7-9 and TRBJ1-4; 8 bases are shared with TRBD1. In germline, CDR1 is SEHNR, CDR2 FQNEAQ (reference sequence). This CDR3 spans 15 amino acids. V shed 5 bases and J 6 bases; nucleotides not matched to a gene: 8. The CDR3 DNA is TGTGCCAGCAGCCGACAGGGGTCCCCTTATGAAAAACTGTTTTTT. Amino acid sequence: CASSRQGSPYEKLFF.

There are many counts of this clonotype. This sequence joins TRBV20-1 and TRBJ2-7; TRBD2 aligns across 8 bases. CDR1 and CDR2 from the germline V gene are DFQATT and SNEGSKA (reference sequence). V trimming: 5 bases; J trimming: 7 bases; junction bases outside the gene matches: 13. The CDR3 extends over 14 amino acids. This chain's CDR3 is CSAGFYGGAGEQYF. Written as DNA, the CDR3 is TGCAGTGCTGGTTTTTACGGGGGGGCCGGGGAGCAGTACTTC.

This clonotype was seen ten or more times. V and J are TRBV5-1 and TRBJ2-1; 9 bases map to TRBD2. Trimming cost V 5 bases and J 8 bases; bases outside gene matches: 8. Germline V lookup: CDR1 SGHRS, CDR2 YFSETQ. This CDR3 is built from 14 residues. In nucleotides, the CDR3 is TGCGCCAGCAGGCCCGCTAGCGGGAAGGATGAGCAGTTCTTC. Its protein is CASRPASGKDEQFF.

Comments on this clonotype: A read error may account for a junction end that differs from germline. The chain couples TRBV30 to TRBJ2-7; 8 bases match TRBD2. CDR3 length: 16 residues. Germline CDR1 and CDR2: GTSNPN and SVGIG (reference sequence). The CDR3 DNA follows: TGTGCCCGGAGCCCGGTCGGGGGACTAGGTTTCTACGAGCAGTACTTC. Its translation: CARSPVGGLGFYEQYF.

This clonotype was detected many times. The J gene is TRBJ1-1, the V gene TRBV5-1; D remains ambiguous. The V gene lost 4 bases and the J gene lost 6 bases, with 10 bases spanning the gap. Per the germline V gene, CDR1 is SGHRS and CDR2 is YFSETQ. This CDR3 is built from 12 residues. The CDR3 loop is CASSHSGAEAFF. The CDR3 DNA reads TGCGCCAGCAGCCATTCCGGGGCTGAAGCTTTCTTT.

The table lists this clonotype with many counts. The CDR3 loop reads CASSVEGPVKSGELFF. In DNA, the CDR3 is TGTGCCAGCAGTGTCGAGGGACCCGTAAAATCCGGGGAGCTGTTTTTT. The V call is TRBV28, the J call TRBJ2-2; D tentatively fits TRBD1 or TRBD2 (5 bases each). CDR1 and CDR2 from the germline V gene are MDHEN and SYDVKM. V was clipped by 5 bases and J by 6 bases, with 19 bases between them. The length of the CDR3 is 16 residues.